The clone carrying this T cell receptor beta chain was recorded at least ten times. These data come from a study of blood T cells in healthy people across ages. Then a second PCR, running roughly 7 to 11 cycles, was carried out with a sample-barcoded 5' primer and a J-beta primer mix. TCRdb redid the calling of the 5' RACE reads with MiXCR, one entry per CDR3 protein. This sample has 630,000 or so distinct CDR3 sequences; approximately 30% occur once, and the top ten carry less than 20%. Germline CDR1 reads SGHRS; CDR2 reads YFSETQ. This CDR3 is built from 15 residues. The germline V and J ends were trimmed by 4 bases and 0 bases, with 11 bases remaining between them.

Specimen: blood. The receptor was isolated from an elderly woman in good health. The rearrangement uses TRBV5-1 and TRBJ2-1, with D possibly matching TRBD1 (5 bases). CDR3 coding DNA: TGCGCCAGCAGCGAGCAGGGAAGCTCCTACAATGAGCAGTTCTTC. It specifies CASSEQGSSYNEQFF.